The sample holds a few counts of the clone carrying this T cell receptor beta chain. Its antigen is not identified. This sample was taken from a study of Ad26.COV2.S vaccination and SARS-CoV-2 variants. Points from the study as a whole: Responses of spike-specific T cells (both CD8+ and CD4+) reportedly showed substantial breadth after vaccination. TCR breadth and depth estimates may have understated total T cell responses. Similar non-spike TCR breadth was seen in vaccine and placebo recipients.

The CDR3 length is 15 residues. V was cut by 1 base and J by 0 bases, with 9 bases left in between. In germline, CDR1 is SGHTA, CDR2 FQGNSA. Generated by immunoSEQ multiplex PCR, the TCRdb table keeps only in-frame clones and is missing some. The sample holds hundreds of thousands of clones; approximately 86% are singletons and the top ten take about 10%. Regarding treatment: some 20 received Ad26.COV2.S at low or high dose, single or two shots; 5 received placebo; per-sample allocation not given. Sampling was done on day 63 after the first vaccine or placebo injection. The administered vaccine (an Ad26 vector) expressed Wuhan-strain SARS-CoV-2 spike.

The TCR was taken from a person aged 18-60 years who received the Ad26.COV2.S COVID-19 vaccine or a placebo. Sample: peripheral blood, taken in a trial of Ad26.COV2.S vaccine versus placebo. The genes are TRBV7-2 and TRBJ1-1; TRBD1 might be the D (6 bases). As DNA, the CDR3 is TGTGCCAGCAGCTTAGGAGGGGGTGTGAACACTGAAGCTTTCTTT. This encodes CASSLGGGVNTEAFF.